This T cell receptor (beta chain) came from a study of identical twins. This clonotype has just a few counts. Germline V lookup: CDR1 ENHRY, CDR2 SYGVKD. The length of the CDR3 is 15 residues. J gave up 2 bases and V 7 bases, and 8 bases lay outside the gene matches. One entry per CDR3 protein, called by TCRdb with MiXCR from the 5' RACE reads. The repertoire includes 1,800,000 or so distinct CDR3 sequences, around a third of them detected once, and approximately 0.25% sits in the top ten. The chain couples TRBV10-3 to TRBJ2-3, with 8 positions matching TRBD2. The specimen was cord blood. The sequence came from a newborn girl in good health. CDR3 DNA: TGTGCCATCATGGCTAGCGGGTTCACCACAGATACGCAGTATTTT. This sequence encodes CAIMASGFTTDTQYF.